Below are 23 T cell receptor beta chains sequenced from a single sample in a study of shared clonotypes between healthy human individuals. TCRdb's copy holds only in-frame clones and misses some; the assay was immunoSEQ multiplex PCR. The sample yields 600,000 to 750,000 clones, 72% seen once. The sample consisted of memory CD4+ T cells sorted from blood. The subset is: CD45RA-negative fraction. Receptors were obtained from a woman aged 30 to 39 in good health.

In this sample, this clone turned up a few times. The genes are TRBV14 and TRBJ2-7; TRBD2 matches at 15 bases. This CDR3 spans 15 amino acids. The germline CDR1 and CDR2 sequences are SGHDN and FVKESK. V dropped 4 bases and J dropped 6; count of bases not matched to a gene: 4. The chain's CDR3 is CASSRSGLAGGEQYF. The CDR3, as DNA: TGTGCCAGCAGCCGATCGGGACTAGCGGGAGGCGAGCAGTACTTC.

This chain uses TRBV7-2 with TRBJ2-7, with TRBD2 matching 7 bases. Trimming took 5 bases from V and 6 from J; bases not matched to a gene: 7. In germline, CDR1 is SGHTA, CDR2 FQGNSA. The CDR3 has 13 residues. CDR3 in amino acids: CASSAQRDVEQYF. CDR3 bases: TGTGCCAGCAGCGCCCAGCGGGACGTCGAGCAGTACTTC.

About this clone: The same CDR3 can be traced to other DNA sequences in this sample. The chain recombines TRBV5-4 with TRBJ2-3; 12 bases map to TRBD2. After removal of 4 bases from V and 0 bases from J, the junction contained 3 bases not matched to a gene. The CDR3 contains 16 residues. Looked up from germline, CDR1 is SGHNT and CDR2 is YYREEE (reference sequence). DNA for the CDR3: TGTGCCAGCAGCAGCGGACTAGCGGGAAGCACAGATACGCAGTATTTT. As protein: CASSSGLAGSTDTQYF.

By share of the sample, this clone is medium-sized. V gene TRBV5-6 combines with J gene TRBJ1-1; TRBD1 matches 10 bases. With V trimmed by 4 bases and J by 2 bases, 5 bases remained unmatched. This CDR3 contains 15 residues. Germline-derived CDR1 and CDR2 are SGHDT and YYEEEE. CDR3 amino acids: CASSGTGVFNTEAFF. As DNA, the CDR3 is TGTGCCAGCAGCGGGACAGGGGTCTTCAACACTGAAGCTTTCTTT. Full variable domain (missing parts from reference TRBV5-6 and TRBJ1-1): DAGVTQSPTHLIKTRGQQVTLRCSPKSGHDTVSWYQQALGQGPQFIFQYYEEEERQRGNFPDRFSGHQFPNYSSELNVNALLLGDSALYLCASSGTGVFNTEAFFGQGTRLTVV.

J is TRBJ2-3 and V is TRBV5-1, with 8 bases that match TRBD2. V lost 4 bases and J lost 5; bases outside the gene matches: 12. Germline V gene lookup returns CDR1 SGHRS and CDR2 YFSETQ. The length of the CDR3 is 16 residues. This CDR3 reads CASSPSGSGAKDTQYF. CDR3 sequence (DNA): TGCGCCAGCAGCCCAAGCGGGAGTGGGGCCAAAGATACGCAGTATTTT.

The chain's CDR3 is CASEGLAGADTQYF. The CDR3 region has the DNA TGCGCCAGCGAGGGACTAGCGGGAGCAGATACGCAGTATTTT. This sequence joins TRBV4-1 and TRBJ2-3, with 14 bases aligning to TRBD2. This CDR3 has 14 amino acids. Germline V gives CDR1 MGHRA, CDR2 YSYEKL. Trimming took 8 bases from V and 4 from J; bases not matched to a gene: 2.

The chain carries TRBV6-1 and TRBJ2-3; 8 bases match TRBD1. The germline V gene has CDR1 MNHNS and CDR2 SASEGT. The CDR3 length is 14 residues. V was clipped by 6 bases and J by 5 bases; unmatched bases: 7. The CDR3 loop reads CASRRQGRLDTQYF. The CDR3 nucleotides are TGTGCCAGCAGAAGACAGGGGCGATTAGATACGCAGTATTTT.

The chain carries TRBV28 and TRBJ2-7; TRBD2 is a possible D gene (5 bases). Trimming pared 5 bases from V and 5 bases from J, leaving 16 bases between. The CDR3 contains 14 residues. Per germline, CDR1 MDHEN and CDR2 SYDVKM. Here the CDR3 DNA reads TGTGCCAGCAGTGTATATAGGAGGTTCAACGAGCAGTACTTC. Its translation is CASSVYRRFNEQYF.

The gene calls are TRBV6-4 and TRBJ2-2; D not certain. This CDR3 is built from 14 residues. Trimming left V 4 bases short and J 2 bases short, with 8 bases between. Germline-derived CDR1 and CDR2 are MRHNA and SNTAGT. The CDR3 reads CASSVEPNTGELFF. Here the CDR3 DNA reads TGTGCCAGCAGTGTCGAACCCAACACCGGGGAGCTGTTTTTT.

The chain uses TRBV29-1 and TRBJ2-7, with TRBD1 matching 8 bases. Germline assignment: CDR1 SQVTM and CDR2 ANQGSEA. Trimming cost V 6 bases and J 1 base; bases outside gene matches: 5. The CDR3 runs 13 residues. The CDR3 region is CSVSRTGSYEQYF. The CDR3 DNA reads TGCAGCGTCTCTAGGACAGGGTCCTACGAGCAGTACTTC.

The chain has TRBV7-3 and TRBJ2-3; TRBD2 matches at 8 bases. The CDR3 length is 16 residues. CDR1 is SGHTA, CDR2 FQGTGA, per germline. Losses at the gene ends were 5 bases for V and 0 bases for J; bases not matched to a gene: 7. The CDR3, as DNA: TGTGCCAGCAGCCCCTCTTTAGCGGGAAGCACAGATACGCAGTATTTT. Protein product: CASSPSLAGSTDTQYF.

This clone was observed a handful of times. This sample also contains other DNA sequences that code for the same CDR3. V is TRBV29-1 and J is TRBJ1-2, with D uncertain. The CDR3 contains 11 residues. Germline V gene sequence: CDR1 SQVTM, CDR2 ANQGSEA. Trimming left V 2 bases short and J 1 base short, with 2 bases between. The CDR3 nucleotides are TGCAGCGTTGAAAGTAACTATGGCTACACCTTC. Protein: CSVESNYGYTF.

This clone has just a few counts. The chain links TRBV5-4 to TRBJ2-2; 7 nucleotides align to TRBD1. Trimming at V came to 4 bases and at J to 2 bases, leaving 8 bases not matched to a gene. The CDR3 totals 16 residues. Germline V gives CDR1 SGHNT, CDR2 YYREEE (reference sequence). The CDR3 loop reads CASSARTGRNTGELFF. CDR3 in DNA: TGTGCCAGCAGCGCTCGGACAGGCCGCAACACCGGGGAGCTGTTTTTT.

The gene calls are TRBV19 and TRBJ2-7; D gene uncertain. The CDR3 is 14 residues long. V was shortened by 3 bases and J by 1 base, with 10 bases between the two germline ends. CDR1 is LNHDA and CDR2 is SQIVND in the germline V gene (reference sequence). CDR3 nucleotide sequence: TGTGCCAGTAGTATCTCGACGGATTCCTACGAGCAGTACTTC. It yields the protein CASSISTDSYEQYF. The whole variable domain, filled in from reference TRBV19 and TRBJ2-7, reads DGGITQSPKYLFRKEGQNVTLSCEQNLNHDAMYWYRQDPGQGLRLIYYSQIVNDFQKGDIAEGYSVSREKKESFPLTVTSAQKNPTAFYLCASSISTDSYEQYFGPGTRLTVT.

The V and J genes are TRBV9 and TRBJ2-3, with a possible D match to TRBD2 (5 bases). CDR3 length: 15 residues. Trimming cost V 1 base and J 2 bases, with 11 bases left between them. CDR1 is SGDLS, CDR2 YYNGEE, per germline. This CDR3 reads CASSVTSGPTDTQYF. The CDR3 DNA follows: TGTGCCAGCAGCGTAACGAGCGGACCCACAGATACGCAGTATTTT.

The chain carries TRBV20-1 and TRBJ1-2; D unclear. This CDR3 is 11 amino acids long. V lost 5 bases, J lost 1 base, and 5 bases lay in between. CDR1 is DFQATT and CDR2 is SNEGSKA in the germline V gene (reference sequence). As DNA, the CDR3 is TGCAGTGCTCATTATAACTATGGCTACACCTTC. The encoded protein is CSAHYNYGYTF.

Details on this clone: At the DNA level, this CDR3 is encoded by other sequences in the same sample as well. The CDR3 DNA is TGTGCCACCAGCAGAGATGGCTATGGCTACACCTTC. It yields the protein CATSRDGYGYTF. The chain joins TRBV15 to TRBJ1-2; D is unclear. CDR1 LNHNV and CDR2 YYDKDF come from the germline V gene (reference sequence). The germline V and J ends were trimmed by 0 bases and 4 bases, with 3 bases remaining between them. CDR3 length: 12 amino acids.

The chain carries TRBV7-8 and TRBJ2-1, with D possibly matching TRBD2 (5 bases). This CDR3 is 16 amino acids long. Germline CDR1 and CDR2: SGHVS and FQNEAQ. Trimming removed 3 bases from V and 0 bases from J, with 12 bases in between. The CDR3 reads CASSFLADYSYNEQFF. The CDR3 DNA sequence: TGTGCCAGCAGCTTTCTCGCAGACTACTCCTACAATGAGCAGTTCTTC.

This clone appeared a few times. This chain links TRBV7-9 with TRBJ1-3, with TRBD1 as a possible D gene (6 bases). V was clipped by 5 bases and J by 0 bases, with 11 bases between them. The CDR3 has 15 residues. In germline, CDR1 is SEHNR, CDR2 FQNEAQ (reference sequence). The CDR3 protein is CASSAQGDSGNTIYF. The CDR3 DNA follows: TGTGCCAGCAGCGCACAGGGAGACTCTGGAAACACCATATATTTT.

The chain combines TRBV27 with TRBJ2-3, with 14 bases lining up with TRBD2. Germline V gene data show CDR1 as MNHEY and CDR2 as SMNVEV (reference sequence). V lost 5 bases to trimming and J lost 5 bases; unmatched junction nucleotides: 12. The CDR3 runs 18 residues. The CDR3 DNA is TGTGCCAGCAGTCCAACTCACCTCGGACTAGCGGGAGGAGATACGCAGTATTTT. Residues: CASSPTHLGLAGGDTQYF.

This sequence joins TRBV2 and TRBJ1-4; weak D call: TRBD1 (5 bases). Looked up from germline, CDR1 is SNHLY and CDR2 is FYNNEI. The CDR3 is 14 amino acids. Trimming pared 7 bases from V and 8 bases from J, leaving 17 bases between. This CDR3 reads CASIFTRENEKLFF. The CDR3 DNA reads as TGTGCCAGCATATTCACCAGGGAGAACGAAAAACTGTTTTTT.

This clone was recorded a few times. This chain links TRBV28 with TRBJ1-1; the D is unclear. The V end lost 5 bases, the J end lost 5 bases, and 18 bases lay between the germline ends. CDR1 MDHEN and CDR2 SYDVKM come from the germline V gene. CDR3 length equals 15 residues. CDR3 region: CASSPFDGPLTEAFF. The CDR3 DNA reads as TGTGCCAGCAGTCCCTTCGACGGCCCGTTGACTGAAGCTTTCTTT.

The chain combines TRBV19 with TRBJ2-1; 7 bases are a match to TRBD1. Germline V gene sequence: CDR1 LNHDA, CDR2 SQIVND (reference sequence). The V gene end was trimmed by 4 bases and the J gene end by 6 bases; junction bases not matched to a gene: 9. This CDR3 contains 15 residues. The CDR3 coding sequence is TGTGCCAGTAGTACGACAGGGCTGAGGGTCAATGAGCAGTTCTTC. Residues: CASSTTGLRVNEQFF.